The TCR beta chain described here comes from a study of early T cells in non-severe SARS-CoV-2 infection. Study-level information: The input, bulk RNA from unsorted whole blood, was sequenced, and chains were unpaired.

The CDR3 totals 15 residues. CDR1 is WNHNN and CDR2 is SYGVQD in the germline V gene (reference sequence). Trimming pared 4 bases from V and 0 bases from J, leaving 10 bases between. The sample holds many counts of this clonotype. Its antigen is as yet unknown. Study-level findings and limits: A preference for anti-spike CD8 responses marked VDJdb matching, which missed private and CD4 specificities.

Unique molecular identifiers were added to individual cDNA molecules. TCRdb processed the 5' RACE reads anew with MiXCR; each CDR3 protein has one entry. Seen here are about 27,000 distinct CDR3 sequences, about 3% observed once, and the top ten hold more than 0.55%. The receptor comes from an adult who was a healthcare worker with PCR-confirmed SARS-CoV-2 infection or an uninfected control (not recorded which). The specimen was whole blood. The chain has TRBV10-1 and TRBJ1-3; D may be TRBD1 (6 bases). The CDR3 is CASSALDSSGNTIYF. DNA of the CDR3: TGCGCCAGCAGTGCATTGGACAGCTCTGGAAACACCATATATTTT.